This TCR beta chain was obtained from a study of T cell responses to AZD1222 COVID-19 vaccine. About the research overall: Analysis merged second doses at about 4 or about 12 weeks. Study-level points and caveats: Just five to seven AZD1222 recipients tested seropositive at baseline. Variant regions that are unmutated are reportedly the target of nearly half of spike-specific TCRs. Females outnumbered males among donors, who were mostly white British; clonal diversity was possibly underestimated.

The ends were cut back, 5 bases at V and 5 bases at J, with 13 bases in the middle. The CDR3 is made up of 14 amino acids. Germline CDR1 MGHRA, CDR2 YSYEKL. A word on this clone: Its antigen is unidentified.

Sequencing used immunoSEQ multiplex PCR; TCRdb keeps in-frame clones, though not all of them. Here the sample spans 100,000 to 150,000 clones, roughly nine tenths being singletons. The clonotype was recovered from an adult in good health. V is TRBV4-1 and J is TRBJ1-5, with TRBD1 as a possible D gene (6 bases). The sample was peripheral blood, taken on day 0 of AZD1222 vaccination. CDR3 in DNA: TGCGCCAGCAGCGACGCAGGGGAATATCAGCCCCAGCATTTT. Its protein is CASSDAGEYQPQHF.